These 27 T cell receptor beta chains share one sample of origin, sequenced in a study of tumor-infiltrating lymphocytes in primary liver carcinoma (dated by TCRdb to about 2017). The reads were generated on an Illumina HiSeq 2500. A constant-region primer and ProtoScript II reverse transcriptase were used to reverse-transcribe TCRbeta-specific cDNA from approximately 500 ng total RNA. Three nested multiplex PCR rounds, following a slightly modified ARM-PCR procedure, were used to build the TCRbeta libraries. Multiplex TRBV1-TRBV30 forward primers and a Cbeta reverse primer were used in the first two PCR rounds, each of which was run for 10 cycles. TCRdb cleaned the public reads at Q25 with fastp, built clones with MiXCR and kept in-frame beta chains. CDR3 protein sequences are deduplicated, and each keeps its most common genes and DNA. For this sample there are roughly 200,000 distinct CDR3 sequences; around four fifths appear just once. The ten largest clones capture around 18% of the sample.

Without any cell sorting, total RNA and DNA were co-extracted from about 21-30 mg of bulk tissue using the AllPrep DNA/RNA mini kit. Sequencing was performed on tumor tissue from primary liver carcinoma. The receptor set was obtained from a man in his forties or fifties with primary liver carcinoma and hepatitis B virus infection.

The chain joins TRBV6-2 or TRBV6-3 to TRBJ1-5; D is ambiguous. CDR1 and CDR2 (germline): MNHEY, SVGEGT. The CDR3 spans 14 residues. V lost 6 bases and J 4 bases, leaving 13 bases between the germline ends. The CDR3 region has the DNA TGTGCCAGCAGCCTCGAGCGGAGAAATCAGCCCCAGCATTTT. It is translated as CASSLERRNQPQHF.

For this clonotype: The junction and the germline gene differ at one end; a read error may be behind it. This rearrangement joins TRBV6-6 to TRBJ2-7; TRBD2 agrees at 9 bases. Germline CDR1 is MNHNY and CDR2 is SVGAGI (reference sequence). The CDR3 contains 16 residues. DNA of the CDR3: TGTGCCAGCAGTCATCGAGCGGGAGGTCCTACCTACAAGCAGTACTTC. It encodes CASSHRAGGPTYKQYF.

To note about this clonotype: The junction shows a germline mismatch at one end, possibly a read error. This chain uses TRBV29-1 with TRBJ1-1, with 7 bases aligning to TRBD1. The CDR3 is 15 residues long. Germline CDR1 SQVTM, CDR2 ANQGSEA. The CDR3 sequence is CSIAGGWGMNTQAFF. CDR3 in DNA: TGCAGCATTGCAGGGGGTTGGGGGATGAACACTCAAGCTTTCTTT.

As concerns this clonotype: One end of the junction is discordant with germline, which a read error may explain. The genes are TRBV4-3 and TRBJ2-1; either TRBD1 or TRBD2 may fit D (5 bases each). CDR3 length: 16 amino acids. Germline lookup yields CDR1 LGHNA and CDR2 YSLEER. CDR3 nucleotide sequence: TGTGCCAGCAGCCAGGGCGCTAGCAGGAGATTGAATGAGCAGTTCTTC. Its protein product is CASSQGASRRLNEQFF.

In the case of this clonotype: One junction end disagrees with the germline gene, perhaps due to a read error. The V and J genes are TRBV29-1 and TRBJ1-1; no firm D call. The CDR3 contains 13 residues. CDR1 is SQVTM and CDR2 is ANQGSEA in the germline V gene. The CDR3 nucleotides read TGCAGCGCTGTGAAGGACTTGAACACTCAAGCTTTCTTT. It specifies CSAVKDLNTQAFF.

The chain combines TRBV29-1 with TRBJ1-1; the match to TRBD1 covers 8 bases. Germline V gives CDR1 SQVTM, CDR2 ANQGSEA. This CDR3 is 15 amino acids long. Unmatched junction bases numbered 11, after V lost 8 bases and J lost 0 bases. The CDR3 loop reads CSNTGGWVMNTEAFF. The CDR3, as DNA: TGCAGCAATACAGGGGGTTGGGTGATGAACACTGAAGCTTTCTTT.

Note on this clonotype: A junction end diverges from the germline sequence, so it may reflect a read error. This rearrangement joins TRBV5-1 to TRBJ1-1, with 9 bases lining up with TRBD1. Germline CDR1 reads SGHRS; CDR2 reads YFSETQ. This CDR3 has 15 amino acids. The CDR3 bases are TGCACCAGCAGCATCGGACAGGGGATGTACACTGAAGCTTTCTTT. This encodes CTSSIGQGMYTEAFF.

Concerning this clonotype: At one of its ends the junction is not consistent with the germline gene, which may arise from a read error. This chain joins TRBV11-1 and TRBJ1-2; D gene ambiguous. Germline V CDR1 and CDR2: SGHAT, FQDESV (reference sequence). This CDR3 has 13 residues. CDR3 in amino acids: CTSSLVHNYGYTF. The CDR3 DNA reads as TGTACCAGCAGCCTGGTCCATAACTATGGCTACACTTTC.

This clonotype has a handful of counts. The V and J genes are TRBV6-6 and TRBJ1-1, with 9 bases fitting TRBD1. V trimming: 6 bases; J trimming: 8 bases; junction bases outside the gene matches: 7. The V gene's germline CDR1 is MNHNY and CDR2 SVGAGI (reference sequence). The CDR3 is made up of 13 amino acids. The CDR3 DNA reads TGTGCCAGCAGGACAGGGGGGACCACCGAAGCTTTCTTT. Residues: CASRTGGTTEAFF.

About this clonotype: The junction departs from germline at one end; a sequencing error may be responsible. The chain couples TRBV4-1 to TRBJ2-1; perhaps D is TRBD1 or TRBD2 (5 bases each). The CDR3 extends over 17 amino acids. Germline V lookup: CDR1 MGHRA, CDR2 YSYEKL. DNA for the CDR3: TGCGCCAGTAGCCCCAGAGGGGTATCGCGAGGGCGTAGTGGGCAGTTCTTC. Its protein product is CASSPRGVSRGRSGQFF.

With regard to this clonotype: The germline gene is not matched at one end of the junction; a read error may be the cause. The chain joins TRBV5-1 to TRBJ2-1; 7 nucleotides line up with TRBD2. There are 15 residues in the CDR3. In germline, CDR1 is SGHRS, CDR2 YFSETQ. CDR3 DNA sequence: TGCGCCAACAGCTTGGGCGGGAGAGGCTACAATGAGCAGTTCTTC. Its translation is CANSLGGRGYNEQFF.

This clonotype showed up many times. The chain combines TRBV7-8 with TRBJ2-7; possible D gene TRBD2, 6 bases. The CDR3 sequence is 15 residues long. Germline V gene lookup returns CDR1 SGHVS and CDR2 FQNEAQ. Trimming shortened V by 0 bases and J by 2 bases, and 11 bases separated the two germline ends. CDR3 DNA sequence: TGTGCCAGCAGCTTAGCGCGGGGCCGGGCCTACGAGCAGTACTTC. Amino acid sequence: CASSLARGRAYEQYF. Complete variable domain (other parts from reference TRBV7-8 and TRBJ2-7): GAGVSQSPRYKVAKRGQDVALRCDPISGHVSLFWYQQALGQGPEFLTYFQNEAQLDKSGLPSDRFFAERPEGSVSTLKIQRTQQEDSAVYLCASSLARGRAYEQYFGPGTRLTVT.

Concerning this clonotype itself: Mismatch with germline at one junction end may stem from a read error. CDR3: CASSPTEGTETFF. Here the CDR3 DNA reads TGTGCCAGCAGTCCGACAGAGGGAACTGAAACTTTCTTT. The chain links TRBV6-6 to TRBJ1-1, with a tentative D call TRBD1 (5 bases). The CDR3 is 13 residues long. The germline V gene has CDR1 MNHNY and CDR2 SVGAGI (reference sequence).

In its sample, this clonotype was seen once. Here the CDR3 omits its conserved ending phenylalanine or tryptophan, so a read error is the likely source. The V call is TRBV2, the J call TRBJ2-5; 7 nucleotides match TRBD1. In germline, CDR1 is SNHLY, CDR2 FYNNEI. This CDR3 region has 13 residues. The CDR3 loop is CATRTGYQGTQYL. The CDR3 DNA follows: TGTGCCACCCGGACAGGCTACCAAGGGACCCAGTACCTC.

As regards this clonotype: At one end, the junction sequence differs from germline, possibly due to a read error. V usage is TRBV29-1 and J usage is TRBJ1-1; no clear D gene. From germline, CDR1 is SQVTM and CDR2 ANQGSEA. This CDR3 is built from 13 residues. CDR3 loop: CSALLDLNTEAFF. The CDR3 DNA is TGCAGCGCCCTACTAGACCTGAACACTGAAGCATTCTTT.

As for this clonotype: Here the CDR3 omits its conserved ending phenylalanine or tryptophan, so a read error is the likely source. V usage is TRBV15 and J usage is TRBJ1-3; possible D gene TRBD1, 6 bases. This CDR3 region has 16 residues. CDR1 is LNHNV, CDR2 YYDKDF, per germline (reference sequence). V lost 0 bases to trimming and J lost 1 base, with 10 bases between them. CDR3 sequence (DNA): TGTGCCACCAGCAGAGACGGGGGGCTTTCTGGAAACACCATATATCTT. Protein: CATSRDGGLSGNTIYL.

The V gene is TRBV29-1, the J gene TRBJ2-1, with TRBD2 matching 9 bases. This CDR3 comprises 15 residues. Per the germline V gene, CDR1 is SQVTM and CDR2 is ANQGSEA. Trimming cost V 3 bases and J 16 bases; bases outside gene matches: 19. The CDR3 here is CSVDSRREGYNEYFF. The CDR3 coding sequence is TGCAGCGTTGATTCTCGGCGGGAGGGCTACAATGAGTACTTCTTC.

With regard to this clonotype: Its ends do not fully match the called genes, so a read error is possible. In nucleotides, the CDR3 is TGTGCCAGCAGCCAAGAAGCTAGCTCTCGGGCCAACGTCCTGACTTTC. Protein: CASSQEASSRANVLTF. The chain uses TRBV4-2 and TRBJ2-6; TRBD2 is a possible D gene (5 bases). This CDR3 spans 16 amino acids. The germline gives CDR1 LGHNA, CDR2 YNFKEQ.

A remark on this clonotype: A read error may produce the germline difference seen at one junction end. This chain connects TRBV29-1 to TRBJ2-3, with 7 nucleotides matching TRBD2. This CDR3 is 15 amino acids long. Germline V gene data show CDR1 as SQVTM and CDR2 as ANQGSEA. In DNA, the CDR3 is TGCAGTGTGGCGGGGGACCAAGCTGCTACAGATACGCAATATTTT. It is translated as CSVAGDQAATDTQYF.

V usage is TRBV29-1 and J usage is TRBJ2-7, with 7 bases aligning to TRBD1. The junction had 5 bases not matched to a gene; V was cut back by 5 bases and J by 7 bases. CDR3 size: 11 residues. CDR1 and CDR2 from the germline V gene are SQVTM and ANQGSEA. The CDR3 loop reads CSVTGAREQYF. The CDR3 DNA sequence: TGCAGCGTTACAGGGGCTAGAGAGCAGTACTTC.

This clonotype has ten or more counts. CDR3 nucleotides: TGTGCCAGCAGCTCCGGGACAGTTTCCTACGAGCAGTACTTC. As protein: CASSSGTVSYEQYF. The V gene is TRBV7-9, the J gene TRBJ2-7; 7 nucleotides line up with TRBD1. The CDR3 is made up of 14 amino acids. Trimming at V came to 4 bases and at J to 1 base, leaving 4 bases not matched to a gene. Germline V gene sequence: CDR1 SEHNR, CDR2 FQNEAQ (reference sequence).

A word on this clonotype: The junction differs from germline at one of its ends, possibly a read error. This sequence joins TRBV29-1 and TRBJ2-3; a possible D gene is TRBD1 (6 bases). Germline values: CDR1 SQVTM, CDR2 ANQGSEA. The CDR3 is 12 amino acids. In DNA, the CDR3 is TGCAGGGTCTGGACAGAGCACAGATACGCAGTATTT. It specifies CRVWTEHRYAVF.

The V gene is TRBV29-1, the J gene TRBJ2-2; D not certain. The CDR3 is 14 amino acids. The germline CDR1 and CDR2 sequences are SQVTM and ANQGSEA. The chain's CDR3 is CCISGPRNTGELFF. The CDR3 DNA reads TGCTGCATTTCCGGGCCGAGGAATACCGGGGAGCTGTTTTTT.

With respect to this clonotype: A read error may be the cause here, since a much bigger clone is one base away. The chain recombines TRBV28 with TRBJ1-4; TRBD1 matches at 8 bases. V lost 5 bases to trimming and J lost 3 bases; unmatched junction nucleotides: 5. CDR3 size: 15 residues. CDR1 is MDHEN, CDR2 SYDVKM, per germline. This CDR3 reads CASSPQGGSNEKLFF. CDR3 sequence (DNA): TGTGCCAGCAGTCCACAGGGGGGTTCTAATGAAAAACTGTTTTTT.

This chain uses TRBV5-6 with TRBJ2-3; D perhaps matches TRBD2 (6 bases). Per germline, CDR1 SGHDT and CDR2 YYEEEE. The CDR3 loop spans 16 amino acids. CDR3: CASGLGPPGRADTQYF. The DNA of the CDR3 is TGTGCTAGCGGCTTGGGACCGCCAGGGCGAGCAGATACGCAGTATTTT.

The genes are TRBV13 and TRBJ2-1, with 9 bases aligning to TRBD2. V gave up 6 bases and J gave up 6 bases; unmatched junction bases: 3. Germline V CDR1 and CDR2: PRHDT, FYEKMQ (reference sequence). There are 13 residues in the CDR3. This CDR3 reads CASRLTSGNEQFF. The CDR3 DNA follows: TGTGCCAGCAGGTTGACTAGCGGCAATGAGCAGTTCTTC.

A word on this clonotype: Because the CDR3 is missing its conserved closing phenylalanine or tryptophan, this is likely a read error. The rearrangement links TRBV10-3 to TRBJ1-6; perhaps TRBD1 as D (5 bases). Germline V CDR1 and CDR2: ENHRY, SYGVKD. The CDR3 length is 18 residues. The CDR3 nucleotides read TGTGCCATTAGTGGGGCGAGCTGGGGCGCGTCTAATAATTCACTCCTCCACACT. Protein: CAISGASWGASNNSLLHT.